The 6 T cell receptor beta chains presented below share a single source sample, sequenced in a study of blood T cell repertoires in COVID-19. Clones were read by immunoSEQ multiplex PCR, and TCRdb kept only the in-frame ones, dropping some. The sample lists around 340,000 clones; roughly 86% were seen once. Sequenced input: PBMCs or T cells enriched from blood (not recorded which). The receptors originated from a woman in her twenties or thirties who had been exposed to COVID-19.

The V call is TRBV27, the J call TRBJ2-7; 10 bases align to TRBD2. The germline V gene has CDR1 MNHEY and CDR2 SMNVEV (reference sequence). The V gene end was trimmed by 4 bases and the J gene end by 2 bases; junction bases not matched to a gene: 8. The CDR3 covers 16 residues. CDR3 sequence: CASSSEAGGITYEQYF. As DNA, the CDR3 is TGTGCCAGCAGTTCCGAAGCGGGGGGGATTACCTACGAGCAGTACTTC.

The chain combines TRBV28 with TRBJ1-6, with 9 bases lining up with TRBD1. The junction had 6 bases not matched to a gene; V was cut back by 5 bases and J by 7 bases. Germline V CDR1 and CDR2: MDHEN, SYDVKM. This CDR3 comprises 15 residues. CDR3 sequence: CASSLRDRENSPLHF. The CDR3 DNA reads TGTGCCAGCAGTCTCCGGGACAGGGAGAATTCACCCCTCCACTTT.

V usage is TRBV5-1 and J usage is TRBJ1-5; D unresolved. Germline lookup yields CDR1 SGHRS and CDR2 YFSETQ. V lost 5 bases to trimming and J lost 0 bases, with 12 bases between them. The CDR3 has 15 residues. The CDR3 protein is CASSYDGNSNQPQHF. CDR3 nucleotide sequence: TGCGCCAGCAGTTACGACGGGAATAGCAATCAGCCCCAGCATTTT. Full variable domain (rest looked up from reference TRBV5-1 and TRBJ1-5): KAGVTQTPRYLIKTRGQQVTLSCSPISGHRSVSWYQQTPGQGLQFLFEYFSETQRNKGNFPGRFSGRQFSNSRSEMNVSTLELGDSALYLCASSYDGNSNQPQHFGDGTRLSIL.

The chain employs TRBV2 and TRBJ2-3; D perhaps matches TRBD1 (5 bases). The CDR3 length is 14 residues. V shed 7 bases and J shed 5 bases, with 16 bases lying between them. The germline CDR1 and CDR2 sequences are SNHLY and FYNNEI. CDR3 sequence: CASNSKLGVDTQYF. The CDR3 bases are TGTGCCAGCAATTCTAAGTTAGGGGTAGATACGCAGTATTTT.

Of note for this clone: Other nucleotide sequences from this sample produce the same CDR3. The gene calls are TRBV7-9 and TRBJ1-5; D remains unclear. Germline lookup yields CDR1 SEHNR and CDR2 FQNEAQ (reference sequence). V was clipped by 2 bases and J by 5 bases, with 4 bases between them. The CDR3 totals 12 residues. CDR3 sequence: CASSLRDQPQHF. Written as DNA, the CDR3 is TGTGCCAGCAGCTTAAGAGATCAGCCCCAGCATTTT. The whole variable domain, filled in from reference TRBV7-9 and TRBJ1-5, reads DTGVSQNPRHKITKRGQNVTFRCDPISEHNRLYWYRQTLGQGPEFLTYFQNEAQLEKSRLLSDRFSAERPKGSFSTLEIQRTEQGDSAMYLCASSLRDQPQHFGDGTRLSIL.

J is TRBJ2-3 and V is TRBV5-1; possibly TRBD1 for D (6 bases). The CDR3 covers 14 residues. Germline-derived CDR1 and CDR2 are SGHRS and YFSETQ. The V gene lost 0 bases and the J gene lost 5 bases, with 10 bases spanning the gap. The CDR3 sequence is CASSLAWGQDTQYF. In DNA, the CDR3 is TGCGCCAGCAGCTTGGCCTGGGGGCAAGATACGCAGTATTTT.